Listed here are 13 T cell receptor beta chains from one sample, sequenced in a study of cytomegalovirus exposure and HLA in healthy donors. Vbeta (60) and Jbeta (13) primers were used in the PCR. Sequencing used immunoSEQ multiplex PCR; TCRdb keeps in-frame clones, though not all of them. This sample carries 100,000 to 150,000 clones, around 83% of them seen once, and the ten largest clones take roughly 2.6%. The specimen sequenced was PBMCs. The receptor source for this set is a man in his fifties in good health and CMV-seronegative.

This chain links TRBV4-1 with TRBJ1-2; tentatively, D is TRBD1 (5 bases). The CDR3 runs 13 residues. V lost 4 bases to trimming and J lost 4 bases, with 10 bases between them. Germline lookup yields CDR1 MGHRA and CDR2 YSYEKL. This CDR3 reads CASSPGGTYGYTF. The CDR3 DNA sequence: TGCGCCAGCAGCCCTGGGGGGACCTATGGCTACACCTTC.

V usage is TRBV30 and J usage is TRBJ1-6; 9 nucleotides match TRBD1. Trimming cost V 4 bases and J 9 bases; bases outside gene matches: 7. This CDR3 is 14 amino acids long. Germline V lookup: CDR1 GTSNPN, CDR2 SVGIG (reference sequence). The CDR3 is CAWTEGQGGSPLHF. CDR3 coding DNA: TGTGCCTGGACCGAGGGACAGGGAGGTTCACCCCTCCACTTT.

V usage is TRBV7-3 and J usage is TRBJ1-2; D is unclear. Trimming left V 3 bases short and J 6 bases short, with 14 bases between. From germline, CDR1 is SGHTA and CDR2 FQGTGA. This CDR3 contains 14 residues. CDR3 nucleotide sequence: TGTGCCAGCAGCTTTGGCCCCTCGGGGAATGGCTACACCTTC. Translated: CASSFGPSGNGYTF.

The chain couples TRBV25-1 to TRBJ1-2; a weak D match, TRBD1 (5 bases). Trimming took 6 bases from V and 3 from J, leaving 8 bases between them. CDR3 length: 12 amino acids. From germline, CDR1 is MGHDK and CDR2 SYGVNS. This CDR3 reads CASRGDDYGYTF. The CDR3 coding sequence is TGTGCCAGCAGAGGGGATGACTATGGCTACACCTTC.

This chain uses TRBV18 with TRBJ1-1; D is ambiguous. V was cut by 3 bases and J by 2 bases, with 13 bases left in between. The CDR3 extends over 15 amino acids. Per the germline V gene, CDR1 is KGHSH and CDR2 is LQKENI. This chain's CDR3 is CASSPPRGHNTEAFF. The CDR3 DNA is TGTGCCAGCTCACCCCCCCGAGGGCATAACACTGAAGCTTTCTTT.

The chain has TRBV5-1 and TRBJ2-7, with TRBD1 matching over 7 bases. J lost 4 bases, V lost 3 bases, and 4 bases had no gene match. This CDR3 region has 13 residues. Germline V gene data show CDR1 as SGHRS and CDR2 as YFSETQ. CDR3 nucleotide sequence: TGCGCCAGCAGCTACGACAGGGAGTACGAGCAGTACTTC. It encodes CASSYDREYEQYF.

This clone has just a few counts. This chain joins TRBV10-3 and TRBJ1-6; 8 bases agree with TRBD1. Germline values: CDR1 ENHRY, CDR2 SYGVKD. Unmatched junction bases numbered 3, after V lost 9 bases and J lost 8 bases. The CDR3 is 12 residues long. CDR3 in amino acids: CAIATGDSPLHF. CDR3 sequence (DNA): TGTGCCATTGCGACAGGGGATTCACCCCTCCACTTT.

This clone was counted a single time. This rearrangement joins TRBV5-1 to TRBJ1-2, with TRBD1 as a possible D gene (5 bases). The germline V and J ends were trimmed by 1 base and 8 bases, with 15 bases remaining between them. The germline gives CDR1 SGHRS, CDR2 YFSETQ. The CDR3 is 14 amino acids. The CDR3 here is CASSLSDGGFGYTF. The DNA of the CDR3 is TGCGCCAGCAGCTTGTCGGACGGGGGGTTCGGCTACACCTTC.

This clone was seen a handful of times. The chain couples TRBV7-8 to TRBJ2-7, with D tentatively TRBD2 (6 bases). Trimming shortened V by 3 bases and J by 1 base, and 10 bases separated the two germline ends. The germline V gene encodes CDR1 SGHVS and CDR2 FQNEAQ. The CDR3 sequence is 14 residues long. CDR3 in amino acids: CASSLGLMSYEQYF. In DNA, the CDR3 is TGTGCCAGCAGCTTGGGACTGATGTCCTACGAGCAGTACTTC.

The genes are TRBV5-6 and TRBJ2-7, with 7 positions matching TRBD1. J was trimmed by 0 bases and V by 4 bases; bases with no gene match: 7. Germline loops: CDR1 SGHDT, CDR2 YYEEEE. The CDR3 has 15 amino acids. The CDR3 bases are TGTGCCAGCAGCGAAGGACAGGCGTCCTCCTACGAGCAGTACTTC. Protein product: CASSEGQASSYEQYF.

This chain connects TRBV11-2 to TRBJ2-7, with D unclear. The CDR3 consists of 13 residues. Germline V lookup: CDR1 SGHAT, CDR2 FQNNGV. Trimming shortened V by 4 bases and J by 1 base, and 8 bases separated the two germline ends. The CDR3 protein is CASSSFGSYEQYF. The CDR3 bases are TGTGCCAGCAGCTCGTTCGGTTCCTACGAGCAGTACTTC.

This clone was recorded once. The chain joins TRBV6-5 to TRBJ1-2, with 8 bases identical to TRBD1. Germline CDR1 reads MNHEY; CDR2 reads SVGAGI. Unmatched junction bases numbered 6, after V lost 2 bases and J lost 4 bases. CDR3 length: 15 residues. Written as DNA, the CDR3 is TGTGCCAGCAGTTACGAAGGACAGGGTATCTATGGCTACACCTTC. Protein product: CASSYEGQGIYGYTF.

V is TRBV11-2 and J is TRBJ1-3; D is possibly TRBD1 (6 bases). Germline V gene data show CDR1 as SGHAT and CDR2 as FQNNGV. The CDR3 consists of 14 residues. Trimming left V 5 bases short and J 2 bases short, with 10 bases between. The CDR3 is CASSQGGAGNTIYF. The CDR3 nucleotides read TGTGCCAGCAGCCAAGGGGGGGCTGGAAACACCATATATTTT.